This entry lists 28 T cell receptor beta chains sequenced from one sample in a study of blood T cell repertoires in COVID-19. Sequenced by immunoSEQ multiplex PCR; TCRdb stores in-frame clones only, minus some. Of about 61,000 clones listed, roughly 80% are singletons. Sequencing was carried out using peripheral blood. The receptors derive from a man between 65 and 80 years old with acute or convalescent COVID-19.

This clone was recorded a few times. V gene TRBV2 combines with J gene TRBJ2-7; possibly TRBD1 for D (6 bases). The ends were cut back, 5 bases at V and 7 bases at J, with 21 bases in the middle. The CDR3 has 15 amino acids. Germline loops: CDR1 SNHLY, CDR2 FYNNEI. CDR3 residues: CASSPGTSSSGEQYF. CDR3 coding DNA: TGTGCCAGCAGTCCCGGGACAAGTTCCTCGGGGGAGCAGTACTTC.

The rearrangement links TRBV18 to TRBJ2-5, with 8 bases aligning to TRBD2. The CDR3 has 17 residues. The germline gives CDR1 KGHSH, CDR2 LQKENI. Trimming cost V 4 bases and J 5 bases; bases outside gene matches: 15. The CDR3 region has the DNA TGTGCCAGCTCACTGCCCAGTTCGCCGGGGGGGAAGGAGACCCAGTACTTC. Translating gives CASSLPSSPGGKETQYF.

The chain has TRBV18 and TRBJ2-4; 8 bases are a match to TRBD1. The CDR3 totals 15 residues. From germline, CDR1 is KGHSH and CDR2 LQKENI. Unmatched junction bases numbered 5, after V lost 1 base and J lost 6 bases. CDR3 sequence reads: CASSPLQGVGNIQYF. The CDR3 DNA follows: TGTGCCAGCTCACCACTACAGGGGGTGGGAAACATTCAGTACTTC. The whole variable domain, filled in from reference TRBV18 and TRBJ2-4, reads NAGVMQNPRHLVRRRGQEARLRCSPMKGHSHVYWYRQLPEEGLKFMVYLQKENIIDESGMPKERFSAEFPKEGPSILRIQQVVRGDSAAYFCASSPLQGVGNIQYFGAGTRLSVL.

V usage is TRBV27 and J usage is TRBJ1-6; D is unclear. The CDR3 extends over 12 amino acids. V lost 7 bases and J 8 bases, leaving 9 bases between the germline ends. Germline CDR1 and CDR2: MNHEY and SMNVEV (reference sequence). CDR3 bases: TGTGCCAGCAAGGTGAGGGATTCACCCCTCCACTTT. Its protein is CASKVRDSPLHF.

This chain uses TRBV18 with TRBJ2-3; TRBD2 might be the D (6 bases). The length of the CDR3 is 15 residues. Germline CDR1 and CDR2: KGHSH and LQKENI. Trimming left V 1 base short and J 0 bases short, with 8 bases between. CDR3 sequence: CASSPQAGSTDTQYF. The CDR3 DNA is TGTGCCAGCTCACCACAGGCGGGGAGCACAGATACGCAGTATTTT.

The chain carries TRBV11-1 and TRBJ2-4, with TRBD1 identical over 9 bases. Germline CDR1 SGHAT, CDR2 FQDESV (reference sequence). The CDR3 sequence is 16 residues long. The ends lost 5 bases at V and 1 base at J; junction bases unmatched: 6. CDR3 sequence (DNA): TGTGCCAGCAGCATAGGACAGGGGAAGGCCAAAAACATTCAGTACTTC. Residues: CASSIGQGKAKNIQYF. Full variable domain (remainder filled in from reference TRBV11-1 and TRBJ2-4): EAEVAQSPRYKITEKSQAVAFWCDPISGHATLYWYRQILGQGPELLVQFQDESVVDDSQLPKDRFSAERLKGVDSTLKIQPAELGDSAMYLCASSIGQGKAKNIQYFGAGTRLSVL.

The V gene is TRBV19, the J gene TRBJ1-3; weak D call: TRBD1 (5 bases). The V end lost 1 base, the J end lost 0 bases, and 13 bases lay between the germline ends. Germline V CDR1 and CDR2: LNHDA, SQIVND (reference sequence). The CDR3 covers 17 residues. This CDR3 reads CASSIGHRSLSGNTIYF. The CDR3 DNA follows: TGTGCCAGTAGTATAGGTCACAGGAGCCTCTCTGGAAACACCATATATTTT.

J is TRBJ1-1 and V is TRBV28; no firm D call. Germline V gene lookup returns CDR1 MDHEN and CDR2 SYDVKM. V was shortened by 6 bases and J by 3 bases, with 5 bases between the two germline ends. The length of the CDR3 is 11 residues. The chain's CDR3 is CASSSYTEAFF. In DNA form, the CDR3 reads TGTGCCAGCAGCTCCTACACTGAAGCTTTCTTT. Full variable domain (rest looked up from reference TRBV28 and TRBJ1-1): DVKVTQSSRYLVKRTGEKVFLECVQDMDHENMFWYRQDPGLGLRLIYFSYDVKMKEKGDIPEGYSVSREKKERFSLILESASTNQTSMYLCASSSYTEAFFGQGTRLTVV.

This chain uses TRBV18 with TRBJ2-3; 12 bases are shared with TRBD1. Germline trimming cut 2 bases from V and 7 bases from J; bases unmatched to any gene: 7. Germline CDR1 is KGHSH and CDR2 is LQKENI. CDR3 size: 16 residues. The CDR3: CASSPSGTGGGNTQYF. The CDR3 region has the DNA TGTGCCAGCTCACCATCCGGGACAGGGGGCGGAAATACGCAGTATTTT.

A remark on this clone: The junction departs from the called germline gene at one end, perhaps through a read error. This chain connects TRBV7-7 to TRBJ2-3, with 9 bases fitting TRBD2. The CDR3 runs 15 residues. The germline V gene has CDR1 SSHAT and CDR2 FNYEAQ (reference sequence). This CDR3 is CASSLGGGGSDTQYF. The CDR3 nucleotides are TGTGCTAGCAGCTTAGGCGGGGGGGGCTCAGATACGCAGTATTTT. Drawing the rest from reference TRBV7-7 and TRBJ2-3, the complete variable domain is GAGVSQSPRYKVTKRGQDVTLRCDPISSHATLYWYQQALGQGPEFLTYFNYEAQPDKSGLPSDRFSAERPEGSISTLTIQRTEQRDSAMYRCASSLGGGGSDTQYFGPGTRLTVL.

The rearrangement uses TRBV9 and TRBJ1-3; D gene ambiguous. Germline lookup yields CDR1 SGDLS and CDR2 YYNGEE. This CDR3 has 13 residues. V was trimmed by 6 bases and J by 2 bases, leaving 9 bases between them. The chain's CDR3 is CASNSGPGNTIYF. DNA of the CDR3: TGTGCCAGCAACTCCGGTCCTGGAAACACCATATATTTT.

The gene calls are TRBV24-1 and TRBJ2-2; TRBD1 matches 7 bases. The CDR3 length is 15 residues. CDR1 and CDR2 (germline): KGHDR, SFDVKD. Trimming took 3 bases from V and 7 from J; bases not matched to a gene: 7. The chain's CDR3 is CATSDPLQGNGELFF. The CDR3 nucleotides read TGTGCCACCAGTGATCCACTACAGGGGAACGGGGAGCTGTTTTTT.

This sequence joins TRBV9 and TRBJ2-7; possibly TRBD2 for D (6 bases). The V end was cut by 0 bases, the J end by 3 bases, with 13 bases between. The CDR3 extends over 15 amino acids. Per the germline V gene, CDR1 is SGDLS and CDR2 is YYNGEE. The DNA of the CDR3 is TGTGCCAGCAGCGTAGGTGCGGGGAACTACTACGAGCAGTACTTC. Its protein product is CASSVGAGNYYEQYF.

The chain recombines TRBV3-1 (or the pseudogene TRBV3-2) with TRBJ1-1, with unresolved D. Germline V gives CDR1 LGHDT, CDR2 YNNKEL (reference sequence). This CDR3 has 12 amino acids. V lost 1 base and J lost 8, with 8 bases in between. The CDR3 is CASSQGRGEAFF. In DNA, the CDR3 is TGTGCCAGCAGCCAAGGGAGAGGGGAAGCTTTCTTT.

The V and J genes are TRBV6-5 and TRBJ2-2; 7 nucleotides align to TRBD2. This CDR3 is built from 15 residues. V lost 10 bases and J lost 4; bases outside the gene matches: 12. CDR1 is MNHEY and CDR2 is SVGAGI in the germline V gene. This chain's CDR3 is CATNHGGWSTGELFF. In DNA, the CDR3 is TGTGCCACCAACCACGGGGGGTGGTCCACCGGGGAGCTGTTTTTT.

The chain combines TRBV7-3 with TRBJ1-2; D not certain. The germline gives CDR1 SGHTA, CDR2 FQGTGA. The CDR3 is made up of 14 amino acids. Trimming shortened V by 4 bases and J by 3 bases, and 12 bases separated the two germline ends. The DNA for the CDR3 is TGTGCCAGCAGCTCTCAGGTGGGCGACTATGGCTACACCTTC. This encodes CASSSQVGDYGYTF.

The chain uses TRBV24-1 and TRBJ1-3; 7 nucleotides line up with TRBD1. The germline V gene has CDR1 KGHDR and CDR2 SFDVKD. The CDR3 is 13 amino acids. The J segment lost 0 bases and the V segment lost 9 bases, leaving 1 base of the junction unmatched. The CDR3: CATQGDSGNTIYF. DNA for the CDR3: TGTGCCACCCAGGGGGACTCTGGAAACACCATATATTTT.

This chain joins TRBV4-1 and TRBJ1-5; 7 positions match TRBD1. Germline assignment: CDR1 MGHRA and CDR2 YSYEKL. The ends lost 3 bases at V and 4 bases at J; junction bases unmatched: 3. The CDR3 is 14 residues long. For the CDR3, the DNA is TGCGCCAGCAGCCAGGACAGGACTAATCAGCCCCAGCATTTT. This codes for CASSQDRTNQPQHF.

The V and J genes are TRBV2 and TRBJ2-3; 8 nucleotides match TRBD2. Per germline, CDR1 SNHLY and CDR2 FYNNEI. This CDR3 spans 14 amino acids. After removal of 8 bases from V and 0 bases from J, the junction contained 4 bases not matched to a gene. The CDR3 bases are TGTGCCAGCTATAGCGGGGTTAGCACAGATACGCAGTATTTT. Translation: CASYSGVSTDTQYF.

This CDR3 is CASSRPGQGAFGYTF. Written as DNA, the CDR3 is TGCGCCAGCAGCCGCCCTGGACAGGGGGCTTTTGGCTACACCTTC. The chain links TRBV4-1 to TRBJ1-2, with TRBD1 matching 11 bases. Trimming took 4 bases from V and 7 from J; bases not matched to a gene: 8. The CDR3 contains 15 residues. Germline V gene sequence: CDR1 MGHRA, CDR2 YSYEKL.

This sequence joins TRBV2 and TRBJ1-4; D is uncertain. V was cut by 9 bases and J by 8 bases, with 13 bases left in between. This CDR3 comprises 12 residues. CDR1 and CDR2 from the germline V gene are SNHLY and FYNNEI. In DNA form, the CDR3 reads TGTGCCAGTAGCACCTATGGAGAAAAACTGTTTTTT. Its translation is CASSTYGEKLFF.

This chain joins TRBV5-1 and TRBJ1-1, with 9 bases fitting TRBD1. The V gene end was trimmed by 0 bases and the J gene end by 7 bases; junction bases not matched to a gene: 7. CDR1 is SGHRS and CDR2 is YFSETQ in the germline V gene. The CDR3 contains 15 residues. DNA for the CDR3: TGCGCCAGCAGCTTGGCCGGGACAGGGCAGGATGAAGCTTTCTTT. Its protein product is CASSLAGTGQDEAFF.

The chain uses TRBV7-9 and TRBJ1-1, with 10 nucleotides matching TRBD1. Losses at the gene ends were 6 bases for V and 1 base for J; bases not matched to a gene: 11. CDR1 SEHNR and CDR2 FQNEAQ come from the germline V gene (reference sequence). CDR3 size: 17 residues. The CDR3 coding sequence is TGTGCCAGCAGACGTATACCGGGACAGGGGAAGAACACTGAAGCTTTCTTT. Protein product: CASRRIPGQGKNTEAFF.

The V call is TRBV29-1, the J call TRBJ1-1; possible D gene TRBD1, 6 bases. The CDR3 spans 15 residues. Germline V gene lookup returns CDR1 SQVTM and CDR2 ANQGSEA. CDR3 nucleotide sequence: TGCAGTGGATACGGGGCGGGGGGCACGAACACTGAAGCTTTCTTT. Amino acids: CSGYGAGGTNTEAFF.

The genes are TRBV5-8 and TRBJ1-4; 7 bases are shared with TRBD1. This CDR3 spans 17 amino acids. The germline gives CDR1 SGHTS, CDR2 YDEGEE. The V gene end was trimmed by 2 bases and the J gene end by 5 bases; junction bases not matched to a gene: 12. CDR3: CASSFGDSFLLNEKLFF. The CDR3 bases are TGTGCCAGCAGCTTTGGGGACAGTTTCCTCTTGAATGAAAAACTGTTTTTT.

V and J are TRBV3-1 (or the pseudogene TRBV3-2) and TRBJ2-1; D is possibly TRBD2 (5 bases). The CDR3 runs to 13 residues. Germline assignment: CDR1 LGHDT and CDR2 YNNKEL (reference sequence). V lost 0 bases, J lost 8 bases, and 8 bases lay in between. CDR3 nucleotide sequence: TGTGCCAGCAGCCAAGACTGGCGGGATGAGCAGTTCTTC. Protein sequence: CASSQDWRDEQFF.

The chain employs TRBV6-5 and TRBJ1-4; maybe TRBD1 (5 bases). CDR3 length: 15 amino acids. From germline, CDR1 is MNHEY and CDR2 SVGAGI. V was clipped by 0 bases and J by 8 bases, with 13 bases between them. The CDR3 DNA is TGTGCCAGCAGTTACTCTAACACCGGGGGAGAAAAACTGTTTTTT. Residues: CASSYSNTGGEKLFF.

CDR3 protein: CASETGSPPNEQFF. In DNA form, the CDR3 reads TGTGCCAGCGAGACAGGGTCACCCCCTAATGAGCAGTTCTTC. The rearrangement links TRBV6-5 to TRBJ2-1; TRBD1 matches 7 bases. CDR3 length equals 14 residues. Germline-derived CDR1 and CDR2 are MNHEY and SVGAGI. Trimming removed 8 bases from V and 7 bases from J; junction bases left unmatched: 11.